The T cell receptor (beta chain) under discussion was sequenced for a study of T-cell memory formation after mild COVID-19. A note on this clonotype: Its antigen is unknown.

The study's findings and limits: That cross-reactive memory joined was suggested by some responding clones appearing in pre-infection memory.

Germline CDR1 is SGHRS and CDR2 is YFSETQ. With 6 bases removed from V and 2 bases from J, the gap between germline ends came to 18 bases. This CDR3 is built from 16 residues. MiXCR was run by TCRdb on the 5' RACE reads, yielding one entry per CDR3 protein. The table records approximately 210,000 distinct CDR3 sequences, about 10% of them present only once. The sequenced material came from PBMCs or a T cell subset sorted from them (not recorded which). The TCR comes from a man aged 18 to 30 who had mild COVID-19 (a few samples of this study predate the infection). Cell type and time point are not known. This chain links TRBV5-1 with TRBJ1-3, with D perhaps TRBD1 (6 bases). The CDR3 coding sequence is TGCGCCAGCACCAGGGACATCCGAGGCCCTGGAAACACCATATATTTT. Amino acids: CASTRDIRGPGNTIYF.